This T cell receptor beta chain was sequenced for a study of control samples from healthy donors and cancer patients. Generated by immunoSEQ multiplex PCR, the TCRdb table keeps only in-frame clones and is missing some. The sample has about 210,000 clones. V was pared by 5 bases and J by 10 bases, with 20 bases between. Germline V gene sequence: CDR1 LNHDA, CDR2 SQIVND (reference sequence). The CDR3 is 14 residues long. This TCR was sampled from a woman aged 25 to 39 in good health. Material for sequencing was blood. This chain joins TRBV19 and TRBJ1-1, with D possibly being TRBD1 (5 bases). The CDR3 DNA follows: TGTGCCAGTAGTTCACGAGGTCAGGGTATGGGAGCTTTCTTT. Its protein product is CASSSRGQGMGAFF.